This T cell receptor beta chain was identified in a study of T cell repertoires in cytomegalovirus infection. TCRdb used MiXCR to reprocess the reads, holding one entry per CDR3 protein. The table records around 270,000 distinct CDR3 sequences, roughly 9% of them present only once. Findings and limits, study-wide: The ex vivo response was dominated by HLA-C-restricted CMV-specific TCR beta clonotypes. Identification of carriers of CMV plus the relevant HLA was performed using cumulative public TCR beta family frequency.

This clonotype was counted ten times or more. Antigen unknown. The source material was PBMCs. This clonotype was sampled from a human donor in good health (CMV status not recorded). Some clones in this sample may be carry-over from other donors' samples.

CDR3 loop: CASSPRGAGTQDIQYF. CDR3 DNA sequence: TGTGCCAGCAGCCCCCGGGGAGCGGGGACCCAGGACATTCAGTACTTC. V and J are TRBV7-9 and TRBJ2-4, with TRBD2 identical over 7 bases. This CDR3 has 16 residues. Unmatched junction bases numbered 15, after V lost 5 bases and J lost 8 bases. Germline lookup yields CDR1 SEHNR and CDR2 FQNEAQ (reference sequence).